This TCR beta chain was recovered during a study of CD8+ T cells in alopecia areata. Study outcomes and limitations: Compared with normal scalp, lesional scalp had higher clonality and more expanded CD8+ clones.

RNA, once extracted, was reverse transcribed into cDNA for use as the sequencing template. Generated by immunoSEQ multiplex PCR, the TCRdb table keeps only in-frame clones and is missing some. Of 110,000 or so clones in the sample, 50% to 70% were seen once. About this clone: Its antigen is currently unknown.

Patients with alopecia areata provided lesional scalp punch biopsies as well as peripheral blood. Germline V gene sequence: CDR1 PRHDT, CDR2 FYEKMQ (reference sequence). The CDR3 sequence is 15 residues long. V was pared by 6 bases and J by 7 bases, with 9 bases of the junction left unmatched. This TCR was recovered from a human donor with alopecia areata. Sequencing was done on a sample of NKG2D-low CD8+ T cells sorted from blood. This sequence joins TRBV13 and TRBJ2-1; TRBD2 agrees at 10 bases. The CDR3 region is CASRQYTLAGNEQFF. DNA of the CDR3: TGTGCCAGCAGGCAATATACACTAGCGGGAAATGAGCAGTTCTTC.